This T cell receptor (beta chain) is from a study of blood T cell repertoires in COVID-19. Overall study context: COVID-19 samples from acute and convalescent phases originated in the United States, Italy and Spain. The analysed material was cDNA or gDNA that came from T cells, B-cell-depleted T cells, or PBMCs.

The CDR3 consists of 17 residues. CDR1 and CDR2 (germline): SGDLS, YYNGEE. With 2 bases clipped from V and 8 bases from J, the junction kept 11 bases outside the gene matches. Original processing notes: Reference gene primers were amplified, and this amplification served to estimate nucleated cell counts. Only in-frame clones appear in the TCRdb table, and some are missing; sequencing was by immunoSEQ multiplex PCR. From that table come the V and J calls and clone size; the DNA was used to work out D and trimming. The sample contains more than 300,000 clones, more than 80% of which appear only once. The clonotype comes from a man aged 18 to 35 who had recovered from COVID-19. Sequencing was done on a sample of peripheral blood. This rearrangement joins TRBV9 to TRBJ2-1; 12 positions match TRBD2. In nucleotides, the CDR3 is TGTGCCAGCAGCGTCACCCTAGGGACTAGCGGGTCCTATGAGCAGTTCTTC. Its translation is CASSVTLGTSGSYEQFF.